What follows is one TCR beta chain and its context. This clone has ten or more counts. The antigen it recognizes is unknown. No per-base quality is available; no much larger clone lies one base away. Using the deep immunoSEQ assay, multiplex PCR amplified TCR CDR3 regions from genomic DNA. Genomic DNA extracted from each cell subset was distributed evenly over all wells of several immunoSEQ 96-well plates, and each plate served as one replicate. Each replicate PCR for sorted subsets received about 220 ng genomic DNA, equal to roughly 29,000 T cell genomes. Purified libraries were measured with a Qubit 3.0 fluorometer, size-checked on a Bioanalyzer 2100, and measured again with the KAPA Library Quantification kit. A separate single-read 150-cycle Illumina NextSeq 550 flow cell was used to sequence each immunoSEQ 96-well plate. The authors' pipeline ran thus. Because the immunoSEQ output held only junctional sequences and lacked quality scores, the filtering could not match the filtering applied to full-length reads. To assign V/J genes and CDR3, sequences were annotated using PyIR, a Python wrapper for IgBLAST v1.9, with IMGT germline references. Reads with weak V/J assignments (E-value above 1e-6), missing CDR3, stop codons, out-of-frame junctions, or ambiguous translated residues were removed. V3J clonotypes were defined as sequences sharing an identical inferred V gene, J gene, and CDR3 amino acid sequence. The percentage overlap between two repertoires was calculated by dividing the number of shared unique clonotypes by the size of the smaller repertoire. Repertoire richness was assessed with RTK rarefaction, the Chao1 estimator, and Recon v2.1 estimates of unobserved clonotypes. Generation probabilities for all TCRbeta clonotypes obtained by the gDNA method from four donors were computed using OLGA. TCRdb stores this immuneACCESS table with in-frame sequences only. Part of the clones is absent; in the studies checked, under half of the shortfall reflects unresolved V genes, and no reason is known for the rest. Clone size and V and J calls were adopted from that table, with D and trimming inferred from the DNA. The sample table lists roughly 1,100,000 clones, roughly 80% of them with a count of one. The top ten clones comprise 1.4% of the sample.

The CDR3 runs 15 residues from the cysteine to the phenylalanine. The kept DNA is CDR3 alone, 45 bases in frame from the first base. The germline V gene gives CDR1 as MRHNA and CDR2 as SNTAGT. Here V drops 8 bases and J drops 4 bases, and the junction holds 12 bases not matched to any gene. Donors were healthy HIV-negative adults with no recently reported acute infections or vaccinations. Every donor was a Caucasian adult residing in Nashville, Tennessee, USA. CD4+ T cells were enriched by magnetic negative selection, after which naive cells were positively selected on CD45RA and the negative fraction was taken as the memory subset. Blood was obtained by leukapheresis, after which PBMCs were separated by Ficoll-Histopaque density gradient centrifugation and cryopreserved in liquid nitrogen vapor phase. Analytical flow cytometry was used to check the purity and quantity of each magnetically sorted T cell population. Each sorted fraction had its genomic DNA isolated and then quantified by UV absorbance on a Nanodrop 2000c.

This sample was taken from a study of shared clonotypes between healthy human individuals (dated by TCRdb to the early 2020s). With respect to the entire study: A couple of women and a few men aged 18 to 49 years were included in the cohort. Per donor, leukapheresis produced somewhere between about 0.94 and 9 billion PBMCs. Per donor, three plates each were used for CD4 naive and CD4 memory, two for CD8 naive, and one for CD8 memory. To increase sequencing depth and limit assay-specific biases, different laboratories used diverse techniques to prepare libraries and sequence TCR repertoires. To estimate repertoire size and how much clonotypes are shared between individuals, the study performed deep sequencing of blood TCR repertoires from five healthy adults. Study-level results and caveats: Sampling was restricted to blood, and TCR repertoires in tissues likely differ from the TCR repertoires found in blood. Rarefaction of sorted-subset datasets indicated incomplete sequencing despite the large sequencing depth. Estimated clonotype richness was generally larger for naive than for memory subsets. Because the study included a small number of donors, the genetic and exposure-history diversity represented was limited. Compared with non-shared clonotypes, clonotypes shared by all four sorted-subset donors had higher generation probabilities. Pairwise subsampling indicated that sequencing depth was expected to affect the degree of clonotype sharing among donors. When several donors were compared, the shared fraction of clonotypes was around 5.1% for naive CD4, 3.5% to 4% for naive CD8, roughly 2.5% for memory CD4, and roughly 0.4% for memory CD8.

The rearrangement combines TRBV6-4 with TRBJ2-7, with 9 central nucleotides matching TRBD1. The sequencing input was memory CD4+ T cells sorted from blood. This specimen's cell subset or site label, interpreted: CD45RA-negative fraction. The receptor comes from a young man in good health. The CDR3 protein: CASERNRDRDYEQYF. At the DNA level, the sequence is TGTGCCAGCGAAAGAAATCGGGACAGGGATTACGAGCAGTACTTC.